This TCR beta chain came from a study of blood T cell repertoires in COVID-19. Study details: Material from acute and convalescent COVID-19 was sourced from the United States, Italy and Spain. PBMCs, B-cell-depleted T cells, or T cells were the source of the cDNA or gDNA that made up the material.

In the study's own analysis: It was from reference gene primer amplification that nucleated cell counts were estimated. Only in-frame clones appear in the TCRdb table, and some are missing; sequencing was by immunoSEQ multiplex PCR. D and trimming were read from the DNA, whereas the V and J calls and clone size are those reported in that table. The sample shows roughly 100,000 clones, 88% of them seen only once. In its sample, this clone was seen a few times. Germline CDR1 is LNHDA and CDR2 is SQIVND (reference sequence). The junction had 8 bases not matched to a gene; V was cut back by 4 bases and J by 6 bases. The CDR3 is made up of 16 amino acids.

Material for sequencing was peripheral blood. The chain combines TRBV19 with TRBJ1-5; 11 bases are a match to TRBD1. This clonotype originated in a woman aged 80 or over with active COVID-19. The CDR3: CASSTRTGGLGQPQHF. CDR3 DNA: TGTGCCAGTAGTACGCGGACAGGGGGCTTGGGTCAGCCCCAGCATTTT. Full variable domain (outside the CDR3, taken from reference TRBV19 and TRBJ1-5): DGGITQSPKYLFRKEGQNVTLSCEQNLNHDAMYWYRQDPGQGLRLIYYSQIVNDFQKGDIAEGYSVSREKKESFPLTVTSAQKNPTAFYLCASSTRTGGLGQPQHFGDGTRLSIL.